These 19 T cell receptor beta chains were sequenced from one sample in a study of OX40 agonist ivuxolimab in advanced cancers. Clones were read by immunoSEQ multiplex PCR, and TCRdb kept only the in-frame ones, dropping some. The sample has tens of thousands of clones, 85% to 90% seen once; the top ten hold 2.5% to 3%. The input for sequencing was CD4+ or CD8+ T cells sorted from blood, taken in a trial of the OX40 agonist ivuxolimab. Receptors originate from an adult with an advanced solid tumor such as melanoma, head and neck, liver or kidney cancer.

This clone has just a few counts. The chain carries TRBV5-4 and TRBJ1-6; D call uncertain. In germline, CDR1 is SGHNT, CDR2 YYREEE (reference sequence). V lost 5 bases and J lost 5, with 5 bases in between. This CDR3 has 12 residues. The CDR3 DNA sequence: TGTGCCAGCAGTATGGATAATTCACCCCTCCACTTT. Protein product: CASSMDNSPLHF. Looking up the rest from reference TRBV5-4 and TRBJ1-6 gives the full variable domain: ETGVTQSPTHLIKTRGQQVTLRCSSQSGHNTVSWYQQALGQGPQFIFQYYREEENGRGNFPPRFSGLQFPNYSSELNVNALELDDSALYLCASSMDNSPLHFGNGTRLTVT.

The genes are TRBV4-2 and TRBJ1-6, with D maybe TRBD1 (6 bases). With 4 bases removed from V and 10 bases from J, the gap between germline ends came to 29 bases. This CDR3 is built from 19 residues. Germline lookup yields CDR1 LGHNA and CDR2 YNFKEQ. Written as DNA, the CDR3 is TGTGCCAGCAGCCCAAAAACCCGGGACACGCACCTGTTAGCCTCACCCCTCCACTTT. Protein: CASSPKTRDTHLLASPLHF.

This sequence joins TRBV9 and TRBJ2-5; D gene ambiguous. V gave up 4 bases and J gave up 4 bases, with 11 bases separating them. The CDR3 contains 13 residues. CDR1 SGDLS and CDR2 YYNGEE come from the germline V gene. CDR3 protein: CASSPRMGETQYF. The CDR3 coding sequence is TGTGCCAGCAGCCCCCGGATGGGAGAGACCCAGTACTTC.

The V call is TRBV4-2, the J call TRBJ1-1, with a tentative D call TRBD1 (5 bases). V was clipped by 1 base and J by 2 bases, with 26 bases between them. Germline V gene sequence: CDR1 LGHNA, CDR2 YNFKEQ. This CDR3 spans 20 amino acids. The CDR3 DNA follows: TGTGCCAGCAGCCAAGTCTCGGGGGATCTCTCCAAGCGGGCTAACACTGAAGCTTTCTTT. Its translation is CASSQVSGDLSKRANTEAFF.

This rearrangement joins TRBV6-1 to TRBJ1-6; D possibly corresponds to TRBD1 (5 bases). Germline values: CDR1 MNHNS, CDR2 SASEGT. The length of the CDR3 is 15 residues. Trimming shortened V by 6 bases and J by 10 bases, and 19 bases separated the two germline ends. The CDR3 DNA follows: TGTGCCAGCAGGCGAGCAGTTTGGGACCAATCACCCCTCCACTTT. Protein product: CASRRAVWDQSPLHF.

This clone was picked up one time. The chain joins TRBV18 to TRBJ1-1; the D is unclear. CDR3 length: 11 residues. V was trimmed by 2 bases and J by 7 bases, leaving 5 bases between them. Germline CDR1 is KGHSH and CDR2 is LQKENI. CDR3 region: CASSPSDEAFF. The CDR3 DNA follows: TGTGCCAGCTCACCATCTGATGAAGCTTTCTTT. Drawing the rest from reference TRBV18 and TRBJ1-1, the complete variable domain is NAGVMQNPRHLVRRRGQEARLRCSPMKGHSHVYWYRQLPEEGLKFMVYLQKENIIDESGMPKERFSAEFPKEGPSILRIQQVVRGDSAAYFCASSPSDEAFFGQGTRLTVV.

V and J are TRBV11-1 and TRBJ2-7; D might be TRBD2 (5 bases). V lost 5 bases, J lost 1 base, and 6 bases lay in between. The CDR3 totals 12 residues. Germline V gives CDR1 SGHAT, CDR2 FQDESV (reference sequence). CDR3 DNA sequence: TGTGCCAGCAGCGCGGGTTCCTACGAGCAGTACGTC. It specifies CASSAGSYEQYV.

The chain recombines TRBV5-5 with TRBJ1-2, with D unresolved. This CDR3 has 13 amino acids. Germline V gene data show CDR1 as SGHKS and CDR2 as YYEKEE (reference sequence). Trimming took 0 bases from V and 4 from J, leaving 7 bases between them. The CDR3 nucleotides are TGTGCCAGCAGCTTGGGGCAGACCTATGGCTACACCTTC. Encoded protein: CASSLGQTYGYTF.

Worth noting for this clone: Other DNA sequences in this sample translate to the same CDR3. CDR3 sequence: CASSLVGGRGYTF. CDR3 nucleotides: TGTGCCAGCAGCTTGGTCGGGGGGCGGGGCTACACCTTC. V gene TRBV5-6 combines with J gene TRBJ1-2; a possible D gene is TRBD1 (6 bases). Trimming stripped 0 bases from V and 8 bases from J, with 11 bases between. CDR1 and CDR2 (germline): SGHDT, YYEEEE. The CDR3 spans 13 residues. Filled out from reference TRBV5-6 and TRBJ1-2, the complete variable domain reads DAGVTQSPTHLIKTRGQQVTLRCSPKSGHDTVSWYQQALGQGPQFIFQYYEEEERQRGNFPDRFSGHQFPNYSSELNVNALLLGDSALYLCASSLVGGRGYTFGSGTRLTVV.

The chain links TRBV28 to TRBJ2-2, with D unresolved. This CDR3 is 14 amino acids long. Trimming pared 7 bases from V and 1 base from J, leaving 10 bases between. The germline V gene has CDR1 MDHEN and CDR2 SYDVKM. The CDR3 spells CASKFFGNTGELFF. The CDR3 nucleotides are TGTGCCAGCAAGTTTTTTGGGAACACCGGGGAGCTGTTTTTT.

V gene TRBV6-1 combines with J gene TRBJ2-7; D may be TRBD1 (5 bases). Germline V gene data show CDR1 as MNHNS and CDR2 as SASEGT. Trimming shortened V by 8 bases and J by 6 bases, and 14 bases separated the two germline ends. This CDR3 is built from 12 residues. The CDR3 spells CASGALGREQYF. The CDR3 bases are TGTGCCAGCGGAGCCCTGGGGCGCGAGCAGTACTTC.

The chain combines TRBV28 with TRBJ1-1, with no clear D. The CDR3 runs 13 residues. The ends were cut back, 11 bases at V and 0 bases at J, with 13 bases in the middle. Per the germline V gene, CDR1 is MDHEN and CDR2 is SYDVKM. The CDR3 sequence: CAGRESMNTEAFF. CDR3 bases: TGTGCCGGACGTGAGTCCATGAACACTGAAGCTTTCTTT.

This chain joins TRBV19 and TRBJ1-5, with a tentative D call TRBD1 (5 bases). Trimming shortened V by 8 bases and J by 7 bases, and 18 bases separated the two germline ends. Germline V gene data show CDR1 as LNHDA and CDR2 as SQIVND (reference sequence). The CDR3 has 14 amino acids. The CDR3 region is CASRGPLGVQPQHF. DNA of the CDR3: TGTGCCAGTCGAGGACCCCTGGGGGTGCAGCCCCAGCATTTT.

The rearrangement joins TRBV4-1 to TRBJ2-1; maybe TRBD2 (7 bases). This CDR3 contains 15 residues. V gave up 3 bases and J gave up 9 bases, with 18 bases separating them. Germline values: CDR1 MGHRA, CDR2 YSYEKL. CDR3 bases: TGCGCCAGCAGCCACGATCCCGGGGGGCTGGGTGAGCAGTTCTTC. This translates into CASSHDPGGLGEQFF.

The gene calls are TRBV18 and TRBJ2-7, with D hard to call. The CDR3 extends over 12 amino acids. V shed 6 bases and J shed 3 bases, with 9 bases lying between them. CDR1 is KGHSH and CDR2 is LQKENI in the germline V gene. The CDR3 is CASSRDLYEQYF. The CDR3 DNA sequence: TGTGCCAGCTCGCGCGATCTCTACGAGCAGTACTTC.

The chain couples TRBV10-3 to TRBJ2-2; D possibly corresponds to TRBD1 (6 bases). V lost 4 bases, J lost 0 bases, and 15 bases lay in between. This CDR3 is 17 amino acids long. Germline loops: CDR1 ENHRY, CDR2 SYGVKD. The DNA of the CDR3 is TGTGCCATCAGTGGGGCCCGCCGACAGGCGAACACCGGGGAGCTGTTTTTT. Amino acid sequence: CAISGARRQANTGELFF.

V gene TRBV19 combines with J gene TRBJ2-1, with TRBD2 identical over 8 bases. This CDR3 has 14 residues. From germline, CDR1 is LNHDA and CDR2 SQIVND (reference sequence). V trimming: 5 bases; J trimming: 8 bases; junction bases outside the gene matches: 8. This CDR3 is CASSAPGLVYEQFF. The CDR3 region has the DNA TGTGCCAGTAGTGCCCCGGGACTAGTATATGAGCAGTTCTTC.

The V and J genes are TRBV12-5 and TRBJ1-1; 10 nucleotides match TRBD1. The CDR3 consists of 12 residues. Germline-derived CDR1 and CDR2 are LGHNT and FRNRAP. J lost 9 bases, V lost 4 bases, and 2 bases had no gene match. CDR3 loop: CASGSGQGQAFF. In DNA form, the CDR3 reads TGTGCTAGTGGTTCGGGACAGGGGCAAGCTTTCTTT.

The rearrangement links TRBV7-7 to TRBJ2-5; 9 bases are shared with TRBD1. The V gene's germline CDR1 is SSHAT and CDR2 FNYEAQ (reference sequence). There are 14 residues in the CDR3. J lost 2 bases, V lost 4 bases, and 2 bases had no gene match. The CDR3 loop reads CASSSGTGQETQYF. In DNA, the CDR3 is TGTGCCAGCAGCTCGGGGACAGGGCAAGAGACCCAGTACTTC.